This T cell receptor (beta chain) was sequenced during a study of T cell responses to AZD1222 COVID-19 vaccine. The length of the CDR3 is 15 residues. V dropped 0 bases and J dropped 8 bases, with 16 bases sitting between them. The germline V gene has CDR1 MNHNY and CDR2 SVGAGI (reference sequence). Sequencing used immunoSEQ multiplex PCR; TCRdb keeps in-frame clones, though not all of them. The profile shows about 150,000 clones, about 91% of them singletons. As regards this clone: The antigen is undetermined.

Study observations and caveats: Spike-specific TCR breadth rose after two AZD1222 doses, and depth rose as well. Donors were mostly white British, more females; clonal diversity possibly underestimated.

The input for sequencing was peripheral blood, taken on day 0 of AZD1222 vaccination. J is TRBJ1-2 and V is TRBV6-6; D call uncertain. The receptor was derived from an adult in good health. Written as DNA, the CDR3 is TGTGCCAGCAGTTACTCGAGCGGGCCCCCGCGGGGCTACACCTTC. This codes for CASSYSSGPPRGYTF.